The 17 T cell receptor beta chains in this list originate from one sample, sequenced in a study of metastatic and nonmetastatic thyroid tumors. Thyroid surgery took place with no prior treatment in any patient. With MiXCR, TCRdb reprocessed the PCR reads. The sample consists of a few thousand clones, around a third of them appearing once. The sequenced sample consisted of adjacent normal tissue. The receptors originated from a male donor with papillary thyroid cancer or a benign thyroid nodule (not recorded which). Some clones in this sample may be carry-over from other donors' samples.

This chain uses TRBV7-9 with TRBJ2-5; 10 bases line up with TRBD1. The CDR3 is made up of 16 amino acids. Germline CDR1 and CDR2: SEHNR and FQNEAQ (reference sequence). Trimming at V came to 5 bases and at J to 5 bases, leaving 11 bases not matched to a gene. Here the CDR3 reads CASSNRDRGVFETQYF. CDR3 nucleotide sequence: TGTGCCAGCAGCAACCGGGACAGGGGTGTTTTCGAGACCCAGTACTTC. Variable domain in full (rest from reference TRBV7-9 and TRBJ2-5): DTGVSQNPRHKITKRGQNVTFRCDPISEHNRLYWYRQTLGQGPEFLTYFQNEAQLEKSRLLSDRFSAERPKGSFSTLEIQRTEQGDSAMYLCASSNRDRGVFETQYFGPGTRLLVL.

This clone is labeled large (0.1 to 1%). The rearrangement joins TRBV28 to TRBJ2-3; 7 bases are shared with TRBD2. J lost 14 bases, V lost 1 base, and 12 bases had no gene match. Per the germline V gene, CDR1 is MDHEN and CDR2 is SYDVKM. The length of the CDR3 is 14 residues. CDR3 sequence reads: CASSLSASGPRPYF. Written as DNA, the CDR3 is TGTGCCAGCAGTTTATCGGCTAGCGGTCCACGCCCGTATTTT.

The rearrangement uses TRBV9 and TRBJ2-7; D may be TRBD2 (6 bases). V was shortened by 0 bases and J by 3 bases, with 13 bases between the two germline ends. Germline V lookup: CDR1 SGDLS, CDR2 YYNGEE. CDR3 length: 15 amino acids. This CDR3 reads CASSVDGGTNYEQYF. DNA of the CDR3: TGTGCCAGCAGCGTAGATGGAGGGACGAACTACGAGCAGTACTTC.

This clone counts as large (0.1 to 1%). V and J are TRBV20-1 and TRBJ1-5; D might be TRBD1 (6 bases). Germline CDR1 DFQATT, CDR2 SNEGSKA (reference sequence). Trimming stripped 0 bases from V and 12 bases from J, with 15 bases between. The CDR3 runs to 13 residues. This chain's CDR3 is CSARDSGTPLQHF. DNA of the CDR3: TGCAGTGCTAGAGACTCCGGGACACCCCTCCAGCATTTT.

The chain uses TRBV27 and TRBJ1-5; possible D gene TRBD1, 5 bases. Germline V gives CDR1 MNHEY, CDR2 SMNVEV (reference sequence). This CDR3 is 15 amino acids long. Deletions cut 6 bases from V and 4 bases from J, with 16 bases between. DNA for the CDR3: TGTGCCAGCAGCCGTATCCTGGGGGAAAATCAGCCCCAGCATTTT. Translating gives CASSRILGENQPQHF.

This clone came up a few times. V gene TRBV24-1 combines with J gene TRBJ2-1, with 9 bases identical to TRBD1. This CDR3 contains 12 residues. Trimming cost V 3 bases and J 15 bases; bases outside gene matches: 5. Germline lookup yields CDR1 KGHDR and CDR2 SFDVKD. The CDR3 DNA sequence: TGTGCCACCAGTGATCAGGGACAGGGTCTGTTCTTC. Residues: CATSDQGQGLFF.

The V and J genes are TRBV6-1 and TRBJ1-1; TRBD1 might be the D (6 bases). The CDR3 is 13 amino acids. Per the germline V gene, CDR1 is MNHNS and CDR2 is SASEGT. Trimming cost V 4 bases and J 1 base, with 7 bases left between them. CDR3 protein: CASSGDKNTEAFF. The CDR3 coding sequence is TGTGCCAGCAGTGGGGACAAGAACACTGAAGCTTTCTTT.

Only a few counts were recorded for this clone. The rearrangement links TRBV12-3 or TRBV12-4 to TRBJ2-2; a possible D gene is TRBD2 (5 bases). There are 13 residues in the CDR3. V lost 8 bases, J lost 0 bases, and 7 bases lay in between. CDR3 loop: CASSLANTGELFF. In DNA form, the CDR3 reads TGTGCCAGCTCACTAGCGAACACCGGGGAGCTGTTTTTT.

This clone was found a few times. The chain links TRBV6-5 to TRBJ2-3; TRBD1 agrees at 7 bases. Germline trimming cut 2 bases from V and 1 base from J; bases unmatched to any gene: 3. This CDR3 contains 15 residues. Germline lookup yields CDR1 MNHEY and CDR2 SVGAGI. The CDR3 DNA reads as TGTGCCAGCAGTTACGACAGGGAAGGCACAGATACGCAGTATTTT. It translates to CASSYDREGTDTQYF.

V is TRBV12-3 or TRBV12-4 and J is TRBJ1-1; D not resolved. Trimming stripped 1 base from V and 6 bases from J, with 9 bases between. This CDR3 is built from 13 residues. The CDR3 bases are TGTGCCAGCAGTTTAGATACGAAGTCTGAAGCTTTCTTT. Translated: CASSLDTKSEAFF.

This chain connects TRBV20-1 to TRBJ2-5; D tentatively reads TRBD1 or TRBD2 (6 bases each). The end of the DNA aligns better with TRBJ2-1, so the J call may be wrong. Germline V gives CDR1 DFQATT, CDR2 SNEGSKA (reference sequence). The CDR3 length is 13 residues. Here the CDR3 reads CSATSGGRNEQFF. CDR3 coding DNA: TGCAGTGCTACCTCTGGGGGGCGTAATGAGCAGTTCTTC.

V usage is TRBV12-3 or TRBV12-4 and J usage is TRBJ2-7; the match to TRBD2 covers 11 bases. The V gene end was trimmed by 1 base and the J gene end by 0 bases; junction bases not matched to a gene: 8. The CDR3 is made up of 18 amino acids. The CDR3, as DNA: TGTGCCAGCAGTTTAGAGGCTAGCGGGGGGCCTTTCTCCTACGAGCAGTACTTC. Its translation: CASSLEASGGPFSYEQYF.

Relative to its sample, this clone is medium-sized. The J gene is TRBJ2-3, the V gene TRBV10-2, with TRBD1 identical over 8 bases. In germline, CDR1 is WSHSY, CDR2 SAAADI. The CDR3 extends over 14 amino acids. Trimming cost V 4 bases and J 7 bases; bases outside gene matches: 7. The CDR3 here is CASSGGQGANTQYF. As DNA, the CDR3 is TGCGCCAGCAGTGGTGGACAGGGAGCAAATACGCAGTATTTT.

The table lists this clone with a few counts. V and J are TRBV6-2 or TRBV6-3 and TRBJ2-1, with 10 bases identical to TRBD2. The V segment lost 3 bases and the J segment 3 bases; nucleotides outside the gene matches: 5. This CDR3 is built from 16 residues. Germline V gene data show CDR1 as MNHEY and CDR2 as SVGEGT. The CDR3 spells CASSYPTSGVYNEQFF. The CDR3 DNA reads as TGTGCCAGCAGTTATCCCACTAGCGGGGTCTACAATGAGCAGTTCTTC.

Turning to this clone: The sample has other DNA sequences that encode this CDR3 too. The V and J genes are TRBV30 and TRBJ2-7; 7 bases align to TRBD1. Per germline, CDR1 GTSNPN and CDR2 SVGIG (reference sequence). J was trimmed by 2 bases and V by 0 bases; bases with no gene match: 4. The CDR3 loop spans 14 amino acids. In DNA, the CDR3 is TGTGCCTGGAGTGTTTCCGGGACAGCCTACGAGCAGTACTTC. This encodes CAWSVSGTAYEQYF.

V usage is TRBV7-2 and J usage is TRBJ2-3; maybe TRBD2 (6 bases). V was clipped by 1 base and J by 8 bases, with 13 bases between them. This CDR3 region has 14 residues. Germline CDR1 reads SGHTA; CDR2 reads FQGNSA. Here the CDR3 reads CASSLVSPGGTQYF. CDR3 DNA sequence: TGTGCCAGCAGCTTAGTATCCCCCGGGGGTACGCAGTATTTT.

The chain has TRBV4-3 and TRBJ1-2; D is unresolved. Trimming stripped 0 bases from V and 4 bases from J, with 9 bases between. The germline V gene encodes CDR1 LGHNA and CDR2 YSLEER. The CDR3 contains 14 residues. The CDR3 loop reads CASSQDREAYGYTF. In DNA form, the CDR3 reads TGCGCCAGCAGCCAAGACAGAGAGGCCTATGGCTACACCTTC.